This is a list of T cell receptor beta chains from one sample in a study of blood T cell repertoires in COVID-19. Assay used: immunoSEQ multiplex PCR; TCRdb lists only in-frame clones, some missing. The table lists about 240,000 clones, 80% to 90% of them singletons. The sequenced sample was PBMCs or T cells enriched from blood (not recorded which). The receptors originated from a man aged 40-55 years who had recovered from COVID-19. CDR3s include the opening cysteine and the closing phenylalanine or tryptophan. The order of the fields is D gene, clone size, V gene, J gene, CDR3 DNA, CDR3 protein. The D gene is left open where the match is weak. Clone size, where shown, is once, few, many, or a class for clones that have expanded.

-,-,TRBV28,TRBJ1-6,TGTGCCAGCAAGTTGCCCAGCTCCTATAATTCACCCCTCCACTTT,CASKLPSSYNSPLHF
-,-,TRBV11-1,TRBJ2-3,TGTGCCAGCAGCTCGCCGGGTAGACCCGATACGCAGTATTTT,CASSSPGRPDTQYF
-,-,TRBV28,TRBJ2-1,TGTGCCAGCGGAACCCTAGCGCACAATGAGCAGTTCTTC,CASGTLAHNEQFF
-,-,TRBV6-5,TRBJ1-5,TGTGCCAGCAGTTCACGGGAAAGCAATCAGCCCCAGCATTTT,CASSSRESNQPQHF
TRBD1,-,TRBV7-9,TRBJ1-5,TGTGCCAGCAGCTCAAGACAGGGGGCCAATCAGCCCCAGCATTTT,CASSSRQGANQPQHF
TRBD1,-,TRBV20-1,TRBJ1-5,TGCAGTGCTAGTGAGGGGGCCGGGATGGACAATCAGCCCCAGCATTTT,CSASEGAGMDNQPQHF
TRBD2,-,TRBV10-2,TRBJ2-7,TGCGCCAGCAGTGAGTCACCTAGCGGCTACGAGCAGTACTTC,CASSESPSGYEQYF
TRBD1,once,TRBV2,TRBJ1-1,TGTGCCAGCAGTACACAGACAGGGGCCAACACTGAAGCTTTCTTT,CASSTQTGANTEAFF
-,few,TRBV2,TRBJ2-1,TGTGCCAGCATCGTACCGGAGTCACCCTACAATGAGCAGTTCTTC,CASIVPESPYNEQFF
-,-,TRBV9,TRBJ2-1,TGTGCCAGCAGAGCTCCTAGTTATGAGCAGTTCTTC,CASRAPSYEQFF
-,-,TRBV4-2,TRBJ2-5,TGTGCCAGCAGCCAAGGGGGCACGGAGGGGACCCAGTACTTC,CASSQGGTEGTQYF
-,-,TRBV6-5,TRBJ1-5,TGTGCCAGCAGTTACTCCCGGGCCGGGGGGCCCCAGCATTTT,CASSYSRAGGPQHF
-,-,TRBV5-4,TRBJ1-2,TGTGCCAGCAGCTTGGGACAGCATACCTATGGCTACACCTTC,CASSLGQHTYGYTF
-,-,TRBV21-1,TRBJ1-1,TGTGCCAGCAGCAAAGAACGGGACAGATACGCTTTCTTT,CASSKERDRYAFF
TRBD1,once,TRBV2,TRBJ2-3,TGTGCCAGCAGTCAGGACAGGGGGAGCACAGATACGCAGTATTTT,CASSQDRGSTDTQYF
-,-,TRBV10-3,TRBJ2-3,TGTGCCATCAGTGAGTTGAGGCCTAGCACAGATACGCAGTATTTT,CAISELRPSTDTQYF
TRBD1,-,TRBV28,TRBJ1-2,TGTGCCAGCAGCAACACAGGGGGCTTTGGCTATGGCTACACCTTC,CASSNTGGFGYGYTF
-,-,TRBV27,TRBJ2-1,TGTGCCAGCAGTCCAAGAGTGGGGCTGAATGAGCAGTTCTTC,CASSPRVGLNEQFF
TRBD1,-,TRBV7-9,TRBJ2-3,TGTGCCAGCAGCTTAACAGGGGCCGGGGCGATCGGCACAGATACGCAGTATTTT,CASSLTGAGAIGTDTQYF
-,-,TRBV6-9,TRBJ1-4,TGTGCCAGCGGTGGCCGGTTTGGGCACCCTTTAAATGAAAAACTGTTTTTT,CASGGRFGHPLNEKLFF
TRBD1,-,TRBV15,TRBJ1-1,TGTGCCACCAGCGATCGACAGGGGGCCGGCACTGAAGCTTTCTTT,CATSDRQGAGTEAFF
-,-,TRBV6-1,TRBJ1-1,TGTGCCAGCAGTGAGGGCAGTTTGAACACTGAAGCTTTCTTT,CASSEGSLNTEAFF
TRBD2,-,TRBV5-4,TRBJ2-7,TGTGCCAGCAGCGTGGGCGGGACTAGCAGCTACGAGCAGTACTTC,CASSVGGTSSYEQYF
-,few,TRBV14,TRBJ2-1,TGTGCCAGCAGCCAAGTCTCCGGGGGTTACAATGAGCAGTTCTTC,CASSQVSGGYNEQFF